A single sample gave rise to the 8 T cell receptor beta chains below, sequenced in a study of blood T cell repertoires in COVID-19. Using immunoSEQ multiplex PCR, the repertoire was profiled, and TCRdb retains in-frame clones only, with some absent. The sample has roughly 240,000 clones; around 85% are singletons. Sequencing input: PBMCs or T cells enriched from blood (not recorded which). The source of these receptors is a woman aged 45-65 years with acute COVID-19.

This clone was found once. This chain connects TRBV7-2 to TRBJ2-1; a weak D match, TRBD1 (6 bases). The ends were cut back, 7 bases at V and 0 bases at J, with 13 bases in the middle. Per the germline V gene, CDR1 is SGHTA and CDR2 is FQGNSA. This CDR3 region has 15 residues. CDR3 bases: TGTGCCAGCACCGAGACAGGATTCTCCTACAATGAGCAGTTCTTC. It is translated as CASTETGFSYNEQFF.

The rearrangement links TRBV2 to TRBJ1-6; D call uncertain. The ends were cut back, 7 bases at V and 8 bases at J, with 15 bases in the middle. Germline V gene data show CDR1 as SNHLY and CDR2 as FYNNEI. This CDR3 region has 14 residues. Written as DNA, the CDR3 is TGTGCCAGCACGAGGGATTTCGTGGATTCACCCCTCCACTTT. Its translation is CASTRDFVDSPLHF.

V is TRBV15 and J is TRBJ2-5; 9 bases line up with TRBD2. CDR3 length: 15 residues. Germline CDR1 is LNHNV and CDR2 is YYDKDF (reference sequence). Unmatched junction bases numbered 9, after V lost 5 bases and J lost 5 bases. DNA for the CDR3: TGTGCCACCAGCCCGGGGGCGGGGGGGGTGGAGACCCAGTACTTC. Its protein is CATSPGAGGVETQYF.

The chain carries TRBV6-5 and TRBJ2-7; D gene unclear. This CDR3 region has 14 residues. The germline V gene has CDR1 MNHEY and CDR2 SVGAGI. Trimming stripped 0 bases from V and 2 bases from J, with 8 bases between. The CDR3 protein is CASSYSPGTYEQYF. As DNA, the CDR3 is TGTGCCAGCAGTTACTCCCCAGGTACCTACGAGCAGTACTTC.

The chain combines TRBV5-6 with TRBJ1-2; 9 bases are a match to TRBD1. The J segment lost 7 bases and the V segment lost 3 bases, leaving 10 bases of the junction unmatched. The CDR3 consists of 15 residues. Germline V gives CDR1 SGHDT, CDR2 YYEEEE. The CDR3 reads CASSSTGGALGGYTF. CDR3 nucleotides: TGTGCCAGCAGCTCTACAGGGGGCGCGTTGGGTGGCTACACCTTC.

V and J are TRBV29-1 and TRBJ1-1; 9 nucleotides agree with TRBD1. This CDR3 spans 10 amino acids. After removal of 7 bases from V and 8 bases from J, the junction contained 2 bases not matched to a gene. CDR1 and CDR2 (germline): SQVTM, ANQGSEA. CDR3 sequence: CSAGTGEAFF. The CDR3 region has the DNA TGCAGCGCAGGGACAGGGGAAGCTTTCTTT.

The V and J genes are TRBV2 and TRBJ1-5, with 8 bases aligning to TRBD1. The V gene's germline CDR1 is SNHLY and CDR2 FYNNEI. The ends lost 4 bases at V and 2 bases at J; junction bases unmatched: 4. The CDR3 has 15 amino acids. The CDR3 region is CASSADRERNQPQHF. DNA for the CDR3: TGTGCCAGCAGTGCGGACAGGGAGCGCAATCAGCCCCAGCATTTT.

In its sample, this clone was seen once. The gene calls are TRBV19 and TRBJ1-4; a weak D match, TRBD1 (6 bases). CDR3 length equals 15 residues. The germline CDR1 and CDR2 sequences are LNHDA and SQIVND (reference sequence). V lost 4 bases, J lost 5 bases, and 14 bases lay in between. The CDR3 bases are TGTGCCAGTAGTAATACCGGGACACCCAATGAAAAACTGTTTTTT. It codes for CASSNTGTPNEKLFF.